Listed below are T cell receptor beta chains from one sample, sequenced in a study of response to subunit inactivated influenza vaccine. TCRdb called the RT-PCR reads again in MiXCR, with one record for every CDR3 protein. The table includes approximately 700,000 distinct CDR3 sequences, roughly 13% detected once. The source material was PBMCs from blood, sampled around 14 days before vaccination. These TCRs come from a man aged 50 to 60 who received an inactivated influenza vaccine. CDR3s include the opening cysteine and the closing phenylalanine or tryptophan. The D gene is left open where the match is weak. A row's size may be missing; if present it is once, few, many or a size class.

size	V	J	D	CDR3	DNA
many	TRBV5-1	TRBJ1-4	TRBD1	CASSSGQPYRSTNEKLFF	TGCGCCAGCAGCTCGGGACAGCCTTATCGTTCAACTAATGAAAAACTGTTTTTT
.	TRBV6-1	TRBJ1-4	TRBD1	CASSEARGDRGRKEKLFF	TGTGCCAGCAGTGAAGCGAGAGGGGACAGGGGGCGAAAAGAAAAACTGTTTTTT
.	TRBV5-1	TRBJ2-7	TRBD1	CASSIHGGQGFDEQYF	TGCGCCAGCAGCATCCACGGGGGACAGGGATTTGACGAGCAGTACTTC
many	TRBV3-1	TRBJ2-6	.	CASSQDLDPANVLTF	TGTGCCAGCAGCCAAGATCTGGACCCGGCCAACGTCCTGACTTTC
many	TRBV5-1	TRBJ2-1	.	CASSSPPGADHNEQFF	TGCGCCAGCAGCTCCCCCCCGGGGGCAGATCACAATGAGCAGTTCTTC
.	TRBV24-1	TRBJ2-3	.	CATSDHGIARDTQYF	TGTGCCACCAGTGATCACGGAATAGCTCGCGATACGCAGTATTTT
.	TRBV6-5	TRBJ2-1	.	CASSYSSGTYNEQFF	TGTGCCAGCAGTTACTCGAGTGGGACCTACAATGAGCAGTTCTTC
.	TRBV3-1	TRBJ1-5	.	CASSNGQFNQPQHF	TGTGCCAGCAGCAACGGACAGTTCAATCAGCCCCAGCATTTT
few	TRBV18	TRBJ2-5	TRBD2	CASSPIGILAGAPNQETQYF	TGTGCCAGCTCACCAATCGGGATACTAGCGGGAGCCCCCAACCAAGAGACCCAGTACTTC
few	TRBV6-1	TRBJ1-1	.	CASSRQDTEAFF	TGTGCCAGCAGTAGACAGGACACTGAAGCTTTCTTT
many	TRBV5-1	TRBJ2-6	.	CASSSRGFGRVSGANVLTF	TGCGCCAGCAGCTCTCGCGGCTTTGGCAGGGTTTCTGGGGCCAACGTCCTGACTTTC
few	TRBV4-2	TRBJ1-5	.	CASSRELSRSGQPQHF	TGTGCCAGCAGCCGAGAATTGTCCCGTTCAGGGCAGCCCCAGCATTTT
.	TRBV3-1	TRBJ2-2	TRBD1	CASSRTRGQNTGELFF	TGTGCCAGCAGCCGGACAAGGGGGCAGAACACCGGGGAGCTGTTTTTT
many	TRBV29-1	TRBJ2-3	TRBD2	CSVAPLGSGTTDTQYF	TGCAGCGTTGCCCCCCTGGGTAGCGGGACTACAGATACGCAGTATTTT
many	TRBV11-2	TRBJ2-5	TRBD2	CASSSLGGGVQETQYF	TGTGCCAGCAGCTCCCTAGGCGGGGGAGTCCAAGAGACCCAGTACTTC
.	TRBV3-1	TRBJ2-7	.	CASSPQDTFLGEQYF	TGTGCCAGCAGCCCTCAAGACACGTTCCTAGGCGAGCAGTACTTC
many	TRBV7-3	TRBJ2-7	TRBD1	CASSASGGYEQYF	TGTGCCAGCAGCGCCTCAGGGGGCTACGAGCAGTACTTC
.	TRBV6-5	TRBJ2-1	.	CASISLTRNYYNEQFF	TGTGCCAGCATTTCCCTGACGCGGAACTACTACAATGAGCAGTTCTTC
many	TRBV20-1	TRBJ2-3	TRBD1	CSARATGGLSTDTQYF	TGCAGTGCTAGAGCGACAGGGGGCTTAAGCACAGATACGCAGTATTTT
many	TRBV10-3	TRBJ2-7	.	CAISESNLPRQYF	TGTGCCATCAGTGAGTCGAATTTACCACGGCAGTACTTC
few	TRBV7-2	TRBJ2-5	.	CASSFTRTVQETQYF	TGTGCCAGCAGCTTTACCCGGACTGTACAAGAGACCCAGTACTTC
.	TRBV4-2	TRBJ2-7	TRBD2	CASSQDWTSVSSYEQYF	TGTGCCAGCAGCCAAGATTGGACTAGCGTTAGCTCCTACGAGCAGTACTTC
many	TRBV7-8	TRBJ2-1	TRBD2	CASSLWGLAGGQYEQFF	TGTGCCAGCAGCTTATGGGGACTAGCGGGGGGGCAGTATGAGCAGTTCTTC
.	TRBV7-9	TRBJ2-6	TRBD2	CASSKGLASGANVLTF	TGTGCCAGCAGCAAGGGACTAGCGTCCGGGGCCAACGTCCTGACTTTC
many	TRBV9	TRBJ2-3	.	CASSVATTDTQYF	TGTGCCAGCAGCGTAGCTACGACAGATACGCAGTATTTT
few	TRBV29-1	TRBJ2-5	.	CSVIRLAETQYF	TGCAGCGTTATACGGCTAGCGGAGACCCAGTACTTC
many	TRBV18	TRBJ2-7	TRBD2	CASSQREGLSSYEQYF	TGTGCCAGCTCACAAAGGGAGGGATTGAGCTCCTACGAGCAGTACTTC
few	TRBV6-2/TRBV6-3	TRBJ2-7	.	CASSYLVTYSYEQYF	TGTGCCAGCAGTTACCTAGTGACCTACTCCTACGAGCAGTACTTC
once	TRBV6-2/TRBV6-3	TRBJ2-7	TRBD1	CGSRWTGVSYEQYF	TGTGGCAGCAGGTGGACAGGGGTGTCCTACGAGCAGTACTTC
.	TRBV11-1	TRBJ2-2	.	CASTLRGGQTGELFF	TGTGCCAGCACCTTACGCGGGGGCCAGACCGGGGAGCTGTTTTTT
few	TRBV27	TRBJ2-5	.	CASRPTRRETQYF	TGTGCCAGCAGGCCTACTAGACGAGAGACCCAGTACTTC
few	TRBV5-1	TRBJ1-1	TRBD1	CASSWGQEAFF	TGCGCCAGCAGCTGGGGACAGGAAGCTTTCTTT
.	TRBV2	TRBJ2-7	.	CASSSKGYEQYF	TGTGCCAGCAGTAGCAAGGGTTACGAGCAGTACTTC
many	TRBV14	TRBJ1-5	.	CASSQAVHQPQHF	TGTGCCAGCAGCCAAGCCGTTCATCAGCCCCAGCATTTT
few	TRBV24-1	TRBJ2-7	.	CATSDLLGIEQYF	TGTGCCACCAGTGATTTGCTAGGGATCGAGCAGTACTTC
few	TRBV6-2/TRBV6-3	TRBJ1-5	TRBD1	CASSYETGQGAPNQPQHF	TGTGCCAGCAGCTACGAGACGGGGCAGGGGGCCCCCAATCAGCCCCAGCATTTT
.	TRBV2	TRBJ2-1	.	CASRRDPSNEQFF	TGTGCCAGCAGGCGGGACCCCTCTAATGAGCAGTTCTTC
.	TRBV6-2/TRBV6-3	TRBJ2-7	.	CASSYSISLGREQYF	TGTGCCAGCAGTTACTCGATTTCACTGGGGCGCGAGCAGTACTTC
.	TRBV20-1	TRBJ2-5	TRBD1	CSVNRGSQETQYF	TGCAGTGTCAACAGGGGGAGCCAAGAGACCCAGTACTTC
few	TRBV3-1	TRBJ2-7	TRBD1	CASSRTGSSSYEQYF	TGTGCCAGCAGCCGGACAGGGTCTAGCTCCTACGAGCAGTACTTC
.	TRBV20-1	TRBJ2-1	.	CSATGGADSYNEQFF	TGCAGTGCTACCGGAGGAGCGGATTCCTACAATGAGCAGTTCTTC
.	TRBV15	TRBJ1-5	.	CATSRDKGYNQPQHF	TGTGCCACCAGCAGAGATAAGGGTTACAATCAGCCCCAGCATTTT
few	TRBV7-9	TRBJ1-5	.	CASSPVNAGPQHF	TGTGCCAGCAGCCCTGTTAATGCAGGGCCCCAGCATTTT
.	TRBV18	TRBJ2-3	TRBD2	CASSRALAGGGDTQYF	TGTGCCAGCTCACGGGCACTAGCGGGAGGAGGAGATACGCAGTATTTT
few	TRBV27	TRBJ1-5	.	CASSPMGRNQPQHF	TGTGCCAGCAGTCCCATGGGCAGAAATCAGCCCCAGCATTTT
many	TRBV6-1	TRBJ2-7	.	CASRNRDTYEQYF	TGTGCCAGCAGGAACCGGGATACCTACGAGCAGTACTTC